Listed below are T cell receptor beta chains from one sample, sequenced in a study of brain T cells in children with intractable seizures. The table came from immunoSEQ multiplex PCR; TCRdb's copy has only in-frame clones and leaves some out. The sample has about 340,000 clones, roughly 93% seen once. Sequences were derived from peripheral blood, sampled roughly 5 months after surgery. The receptors derive from a boy younger than two with tuberous sclerosis and intractable seizures. Each CDR3 is given with its conserved first and last residue. Each record gives: V gene, clone size, D gene, J gene, CDR3 DNA, CDR3 protein. D genes are given only for firm matches. Only some rows state a clone size, as once, few, many or a class for expanded clones.

v_call: TRBV3-1/TRBV3-2; clone_size: .; d_call: .; j_call: TRBJ1-2; cdr3_nt: TGTGCCAGCAGACCTACAGGGAGGTATGGCTACACCTTC; cdr3_aa: CASRPTGRYGYTF
v_call: TRBV21-1; clone_size: .; d_call: .; j_call: TRBJ1-1; cdr3_nt: TGTGCCAGCAGCAAAAACGCTGCACGCACGATTGGGACTGAAGCTTTCTTT; cdr3_aa: CASSKNAARTIGTEAFF
v_call: TRBV6-4; clone_size: .; d_call: .; j_call: TRBJ1-2; cdr3_nt: TGTGCCAGCAGTGCCGTTGATTCCCCGTCGGGACCCTATGGCTACACCTTC; cdr3_aa: CASSAVDSPSGPYGYTF
v_call: TRBV29-1; clone_size: .; d_call: TRBD2; j_call: TRBJ2-7; cdr3_nt: TGCAGCGTTGTTGCTAGCGGGAGGACCTACGAGCAGTACTTC; cdr3_aa: CSVVASGRTYEQYF
v_call: TRBV28; clone_size: once; d_call: .; j_call: TRBJ2-7; cdr3_nt: TGTGCCAGCAGTTTTTCTCGGAAGTATCCGAGCTCCTACGAGCAGTACTTC; cdr3_aa: CASSFSRKYPSSYEQYF
v_call: TRBV30; clone_size: .; d_call: .; j_call: TRBJ2-2; cdr3_nt: TGTGCCTGGAGTAAATTTTCTCCCTACACCGGGGAGCTGTTTTTT; cdr3_aa: CAWSKFSPYTGELFF
v_call: TRBV29-1; clone_size: .; d_call: .; j_call: TRBJ1-2; cdr3_nt: TGCAGCGCCTATTTACTGACACTCCCAACTGCGGTCGGCTACACCTTC; cdr3_aa: CSAYLLTLPTAVGYTF
v_call: TRBV23-1; clone_size: .; d_call: TRBD1; j_call: TRBJ2-7; cdr3_nt: TGCGCCAGCAGTCATCCCCGAGACAGGGGACACGAGCAGTACTTC; cdr3_aa: CASSHPRDRGHEQYF
v_call: TRBV6-4; clone_size: few; d_call: .; j_call: TRBJ2-5; cdr3_nt: TGTGCCAGCAGTGAGCGCGGGGAGCCCCAAGAGACCCAGTACTTC; cdr3_aa: CASSERGEPQETQYF
v_call: TRBV30; clone_size: .; d_call: .; j_call: TRBJ1-1; cdr3_nt: TGTGCCTGGAGTGAAAATGGGTACACTGAAGCTTTCTTT; cdr3_aa: CAWSENGYTEAFF
v_call: TRBV7-2; clone_size: .; d_call: .; j_call: TRBJ2-7; cdr3_nt: TGTGCCAGCAGCCTCTCATGGGGGCGGTACTACGAGCAGTACTTC; cdr3_aa: CASSLSWGRYYEQYF
v_call: TRBV27; clone_size: .; d_call: .; j_call: TRBJ2-1; cdr3_nt: TGTGCCAGCAGTGCAACTCGACGTGAGCAGTTCTTC; cdr3_aa: CASSATRREQFF
v_call: TRBV10-3; clone_size: .; d_call: .; j_call: TRBJ2-5; cdr3_nt: TGTGCCATCAGTGACCCCGGGGGACCCCAAGAGACCCAGTACTTC; cdr3_aa: CAISDPGGPQETQYF
v_call: TRBV12-3/TRBV12-4; clone_size: .; d_call: TRBD1; j_call: TRBJ1-5; cdr3_nt: TGTGCCAGCAGGGGACAGATGAATCAGCCCCAGCATTTT; cdr3_aa: CASRGQMNQPQHF
v_call: TRBV2; clone_size: .; d_call: TRBD1; j_call: TRBJ2-7; cdr3_nt: TGTGCCAGCAGTGGACTCGACAGGGATAGCGAGCAGTACTTC; cdr3_aa: CASSGLDRDSEQYF
v_call: TRBV18; clone_size: .; d_call: TRBD2; j_call: TRBJ2-2; cdr3_nt: TGTGCCAGCTCACTGACTAGCGGCCGGGAGCTGTTTTTT; cdr3_aa: CASSLTSGRELFF
v_call: TRBV30; clone_size: .; d_call: TRBD1; j_call: TRBJ1-2; cdr3_nt: TGTGCCTGGAACCCAGACAGGGACCTTGGCTACACCTTC; cdr3_aa: CAWNPDRDLGYTF
v_call: TRBV7-9; clone_size: .; d_call: .; j_call: TRBJ1-3; cdr3_nt: TGTGCCAGCAGCTTAGAAATAAAGGGATCTGGAAACACCATATATTTT; cdr3_aa: CASSLEIKGSGNTIYF
v_call: TRBV11-3; clone_size: .; d_call: .; j_call: TRBJ2-7; cdr3_nt: TGTGCCAGCAGCTCGATAGACCGAGTAGACTACGAGCAGTACTTC; cdr3_aa: CASSSIDRVDYEQYF
v_call: TRBV5-1; clone_size: .; d_call: .; j_call: TRBJ1-2; cdr3_nt: TGCGCCAGCAGCTTGGTGGGTCTCAGGGACGACTACACCTTC; cdr3_aa: CASSLVGLRDDYTF
v_call: TRBV28; clone_size: .; d_call: .; j_call: TRBJ1-1; cdr3_nt: TGTGCCAGCAGTTATAGGGAGTCGAACACTGAAGCTTTCTTT; cdr3_aa: CASSYRESNTEAFF
v_call: TRBV6-6; clone_size: .; d_call: .; j_call: TRBJ1-5; cdr3_nt: TGTGCCAGCAGTACTGGGACACTCAATCAGCCCCAGCATTTT; cdr3_aa: CASSTGTLNQPQHF
v_call: TRBV25-1; clone_size: .; d_call: .; j_call: TRBJ2-1; cdr3_nt: TGTGCCAGCAGTGAAGAAGGGGGACTCTACAATGAGCAGTTCTTC; cdr3_aa: CASSEEGGLYNEQFF
v_call: TRBV30; clone_size: .; d_call: TRBD1; j_call: TRBJ1-2; cdr3_nt: TGTGCCTTACCGCAGGGGGATAACTATGGCTACACCTTC; cdr3_aa: CALPQGDNYGYTF
v_call: TRBV7-2; clone_size: .; d_call: .; j_call: TRBJ2-1; cdr3_nt: TGTGCCAGCAGTCTGGACCTCGGCTCTTCTTACAATGAGCAGTTCTTC; cdr3_aa: CASSLDLGSSYNEQFF
v_call: TRBV3-1/TRBV3-2; clone_size: .; d_call: .; j_call: TRBJ1-6; cdr3_nt: TGTGCCAGCAGCCAAGATGGCAGGGGAGTTTCACCCCTCCACTTT; cdr3_aa: CASSQDGRGVSPLHF
v_call: TRBV19; clone_size: .; d_call: TRBD1; j_call: TRBJ1-2; cdr3_nt: TGTGCCAGTAGTATAGGATCAGACAGGGCCCTGGGCTACACCTTC; cdr3_aa: CASSIGSDRALGYTF
v_call: TRBV3-1/TRBV3-2; clone_size: .; d_call: .; j_call: TRBJ2-2; cdr3_nt: TGTGCCAGCAGCCAAGAGCTCGAGAACACCGGGGAGCTGTTTTTT; cdr3_aa: CASSQELENTGELFF
v_call: TRBV2; clone_size: .; d_call: TRBD1; j_call: TRBJ1-6; cdr3_nt: TGTGCCAGCAGAGGACAGGGGGCATCCGTTTATAATTCACCCCTCCACTTT; cdr3_aa: CASRGQGASVYNSPLHF
v_call: TRBV6-1; clone_size: .; d_call: .; j_call: TRBJ1-1; cdr3_nt: TGTGCCAGCAGTACCTCAGGGTCCCACACTGAAGCTTTCTTT; cdr3_aa: CASSTSGSHTEAFF